This T cell receptor beta chain is from a study of regulatory T cells in long-lasting Graves disease. Study-level findings and limits: Under persistent disease, TRBV28, TRBJ1-2 and TRBJ2-5 were used preferentially.

This clonotype was found many times. The antigen is not known. Time point specified: persistent/refractory GD, antithyroid drugs over 5 years with positive TRAb. Extracted RNA from PBMCs served as the source of the TCR library. Graves' disease diagnosis used American Thyroid Association guidelines. The germline gives CDR1 LGHDT, CDR2 YNNKEL (reference sequence). The CDR3 has 11 amino acids. V lost 2 bases and J 8 bases, leaving 6 bases between the germline ends. Arm-PCR with iRepertoire HTBI primers amplified the CDR3 regions for these TCR beta libraries. MiXCR, applied by TCRdb to the multiplex PCR reads, yields one record per CDR3 protein. This sample yields about 470,000 distinct CDR3 sequences, of which approximately 21% are seen a single time; roughly 7% belongs to the top ten.

Sequenced material: peripheral blood mononuclear cells (PBMCs), taken when the disease was refractory, from a patient treated with antithyroid drugs. V usage is TRBV3-1 and J usage is TRBJ1-2; D not resolved. The sequence came from a female donor with Graves disease. CDR3 in DNA: TGTGCCAGCAGCCAATGGAGCGGCTACACCTTC. This encodes CASSQWSGYTF.